The next 16 T cell receptor beta chains were all read from a single sample in a study of fetal regulatory T cell absence and autoimmunity (TCRdb year 2017). Libraries were made using the immunoSEQ multiplex PCR assay. TCRdb took this table from immuneACCESS and kept in-frame rearrangements with V and J called. Such tables lack part of the clones; where checked against another copy, unresolved V genes explain under half of the gap, and the rest is unexplained. The sample table holds about 50,000 clones, of which approximately 83% were seen once. The leading ten clones occupy 0.41% of the sample. The sample was cord blood. The receptors derive from a newborn boy with IPEX syndrome.

This chain uses TRBV2 with TRBJ2-5; possible D gene TRBD2, 6 bases. The V end lost 1 base, the J end lost 4 bases, and 13 bases lay between the germline ends. The CDR3 is 15 residues long. The V gene's germline CDR1 is SNHLY and CDR2 FYNNEI. CDR3 coding DNA: TGTGCCAGCAGTGAAGTGGGGGGAGCCGGAGAGACCCAGTACTTC. Translated: CASSEVGGAGETQYF.

The chain carries TRBV30 and TRBJ2-3; 10 bases match TRBD1. The length of the CDR3 is 14 residues. J gave up 7 bases and V 1 base, and 5 bases lay outside the gene matches. Germline V gene lookup returns CDR1 GTSNPN and CDR2 SVGIG (reference sequence). The CDR3: CAWSATGGANTQYF. CDR3 in DNA: TGTGCCTGGAGTGCGACAGGGGGCGCGAATACGCAGTATTTT.

The chain carries TRBV19 and TRBJ2-3, with TRBD2 matching 8 bases. V dropped 2 bases and J dropped 5; count of bases not matched to a gene: 0. CDR1 and CDR2 from the germline V gene are LNHDA and SQIVND (reference sequence). This CDR3 is built from 13 residues. CDR3 residues: CASSILAGDTQYF. The CDR3 DNA reads TGTGCCAGTAGTATACTAGCGGGAGATACGCAGTATTTT.

The chain employs TRBV6-5 and TRBJ2-7; D is possibly TRBD1 (6 bases). CDR1 and CDR2 (germline): MNHEY, SVGAGI. V gave up 5 bases and J gave up 2 bases, with 10 bases separating them. The CDR3 has 13 residues. CDR3 in DNA: TGTGCCAGCAGTCGGACAGCGGCCTACGAGCAGTACTTC. Residues: CASSRTAAYEQYF.

In DNA form, the CDR3 reads TGCGCCAGCAGCCAAGATTCAGGGCCCTATGGCTACACCTTC. Translation: CASSQDSGPYGYTF. The chain joins TRBV4-3 to TRBJ1-2; weak D call: TRBD1 (5 bases). From germline, CDR1 is LGHNA and CDR2 YSLEER. Trimming removed 0 bases from V and 4 bases from J, with 9 bases in between. The CDR3 runs 14 residues.

The rearrangement uses TRBV16 and TRBJ1-1, with TRBD1 as a possible D gene (5 bases). Trimming stripped 4 bases from V and 4 bases from J, with 10 bases between. The CDR3 loop spans 13 amino acids. The germline gives CDR1 KGHSY, CDR2 FQNENV. In DNA, the CDR3 is TGTGCCAGCAGCCCAGGGACGGTCACTGAAGCTTTCTTT. Amino acids: CASSPGTVTEAFF. The whole variable domain, filled in from reference TRBV16 and TRBJ1-1, reads GEEVAQTPKHLVRGEGQKAKLYCAPIKGHSYVFWYQQVLKNEFKFLISFQNENVFDETGMPKERFSAKCLPNSPCSLEIQATKLEDSAVYFCASSPGTVTEAFFGQGTRLTVV.

This clone came up a few times. The gene calls are TRBV29-1 and TRBJ2-7; D perhaps matches TRBD1 (6 bases). Trimming stripped 4 bases from V and 7 bases from J, with 20 bases between. Germline V CDR1 and CDR2: SQVTM, ANQGSEA. The CDR3 spans 14 residues. The CDR3 reads CSVVVLGHPREQYF. Written as DNA, the CDR3 is TGCAGCGTTGTGGTGTTGGGACACCCTAGGGAGCAGTACTTC.

This chain links TRBV30 with TRBJ2-1, with D possibly being TRBD2 (6 bases). Trimming pared 1 base from V and 5 bases from J, leaving 9 bases between. This CDR3 has 13 residues. Looked up from germline, CDR1 is GTSNPN and CDR2 is SVGIG (reference sequence). The CDR3 loop is CAWSASADNEQFF. CDR3 coding DNA: TGTGCCTGGAGTGCTAGCGCCGACAATGAGCAGTTCTTC.

A word on this clone: The same CDR3 can be traced to other DNA sequences in this sample. The CDR3 coding sequence is TGCAGCGTTGTGAACACTGAAGCTTTCTTT. It specifies CSVVNTEAFF. The chain joins TRBV29-1 to TRBJ1-1; no definite D call. CDR1 SQVTM and CDR2 ANQGSEA come from the germline V gene. V was trimmed by 4 bases and J by 0 bases, leaving 0 bases between them. This CDR3 has 10 amino acids.

The V call is TRBV4-1, the J call TRBJ2-3, with 9 bases fitting TRBD2. Germline assignment: CDR1 MGHRA and CDR2 YSYEKL. The J segment lost 2 bases and the V segment lost 0 bases, leaving 6 bases of the junction unmatched. CDR3 length: 17 amino acids. CDR3 sequence reads: CASSQEGAGGTTDTQYF. The CDR3 DNA follows: TGCGCCAGCAGCCAAGAGGGGGCGGGGGGGACCACAGATACGCAGTATTTT.

The chain recombines TRBV9 with TRBJ2-1; 9 nucleotides agree with TRBD2. The CDR3 has 13 residues. Germline V lookup: CDR1 SGDLS, CDR2 YYNGEE. CDR3 region: CGAGLASYNEQFF. The CDR3 nucleotides are TGTGGAGCGGGACTAGCCTCCTACAATGAGCAGTTCTTC.

This clone was recorded once. This chain joins TRBV7-2 and TRBJ2-7; 9 bases match TRBD2. The V and J ends lost 2 bases and 2 bases, in that order; junction bases with no gene match: 4. Germline V gene sequence: CDR1 SGHTA, CDR2 FQGNSA. The CDR3 covers 15 residues. The CDR3 reads CASSLRGLAPYEQYF. DNA for the CDR3: TGTGCCAGCAGCTTACGGGGACTAGCCCCCTACGAGCAGTACTTC.

This clone was counted between two and nine times. This chain connects TRBV19 to TRBJ1-5; TRBD1 is a possible D gene (6 bases). The CDR3 length is 15 residues. V lost 3 bases and J lost 2, with 11 bases in between. Germline V gene sequence: CDR1 LNHDA, CDR2 SQIVND (reference sequence). Here the CDR3 DNA reads TGTGCCAGTAGTATCGAAAGACAGGGCAATCAGCCCCAGCATTTT. Amino acids: CASSIERQGNQPQHF. Drawing the rest from reference TRBV19 and TRBJ1-5, the complete variable domain is DGGITQSPKYLFRKEGQNVTLSCEQNLNHDAMYWYRQDPGQGLRLIYYSQIVNDFQKGDIAEGYSVSREKKESFPLTVTSAQKNPTAFYLCASSIERQGNQPQHFGDGTRLSIL.

A few counts support this clone. Here the CDR3 reads CASSQDWQQETQYF. CDR3 sequence (DNA): TGTGCCAGCAGCCAAGACTGGCAACAAGAGACCCAGTACTTC. The chain uses TRBV4-2 and TRBJ2-5; D is ambiguous. Trimming left V 0 bases short and J 2 bases short, with 7 bases between. CDR1 is LGHNA, CDR2 YNFKEQ, per germline. The CDR3 covers 14 residues.

The count of this clone is one. The V and J genes are TRBV29-1 and TRBJ2-5, with D maybe TRBD1 (5 bases). With 3 bases removed from V and 1 base from J, the gap between germline ends came to 6 bases. Germline values: CDR1 SQVTM, CDR2 ANQGSEA. The CDR3 spans 12 residues. This CDR3 is CSVDRVQETQYF. In DNA, the CDR3 is TGCAGCGTTGACAGGGTCCAAGAGACCCAGTACTTC.

V is TRBV14 and J is TRBJ2-7; D ambiguous. V dropped 2 bases and J dropped 3 bases, with 8 bases sitting between them. CDR1 is SGHDN and CDR2 is FVKESK in the germline V gene. The CDR3 has 13 amino acids. The CDR3 is CASSQTEFYEQYF. In nucleotides, the CDR3 is TGTGCCAGCAGCCAAACAGAGTTCTACGAGCAGTACTTC.